This T cell receptor beta chain was identified during a study of cytomegalovirus exposure and HLA in healthy donors. Findings and limits, study-wide: Presence/absence analyses supposed approximately even sequencing depth among donors. The study listed 150 to 200 cytomegalovirus-associated TCR beta chains. A previous analysis found most TCR beta V segments productive roughly 87% or roughly 30% of the time.

It was healthy bone marrow donors who served as donors. The PCR employed 60 Vbeta primers together with 13 Jbeta primers. Profiled with immunoSEQ multiplex PCR; TCRdb holds only in-frame clones, not every one. Counted here are about 170,000 clones, approximately 78% occurring once; the ten biggest clones make up about 0.98%. To note about this clone: The antigen is undetermined.

The length of the CDR3 is 13 residues. Per germline, CDR1 GTSNPN and CDR2 SVGIG (reference sequence). V lost 4 bases and J 1 base, leaving 5 bases between the germline ends. This TCR was recovered from a girl aged 2 to 10 in good health and CMV-seropositive. The rearrangement joins TRBV30 to TRBJ2-6; the D gene is possibly TRBD1 (5 bases). What was sequenced was PBMCs. The CDR3 region has the DNA TGTGCCTGGACAGGGTCTGGGGCCAACGTCCTGACTTTC. This encodes CAWTGSGANVLTF.